These T cell receptor beta chains were read from a single sample in a study of cytomegalovirus exposure and HLA in healthy donors. TCRdb keeps only in-frame clones here, not all; method: immunoSEQ multiplex PCR. The table records around 54,000 clones, 80% of them present only once. The sequencing sample was made of PBMCs. These receptors were taken from a man aged 25-40 years in good health and CMV-seropositive. The CDR3 runs from the conserved cysteine through the conserved F or W. The D gene is left open where the match is weak. Clone size is stated in some rows and not others, as once, few, many or a class when expanded.

J gene	D gene	V gene	clone size	CDR3 DNA	CDR3 protein
TRBJ1-5	-	TRBV6-5	-	TGTGCCAGCAGTGCAGATAGCAATCAGCCCCAGCATTTT	CASSADSNQPQHF
TRBJ2-3	TRBD2	TRBV7-9	few	TGTGCCAGCAGACCAGCAGCGGGGAGGAGAGATACGCAGTATTTT	CASRPAAGRRDTQYF
TRBJ2-7	-	TRBV11-2	-	TGTGCCAGCAGCTCTTTAACCCAGGGTCTCGAGCAGTACTTC	CASSSLTQGLEQYF
TRBJ1-5	-	TRBV9	-	TGTGCCAGCAGCGTAGGAGAGGGTTGGCCCCAGCATTTT	CASSVGEGWPQHF
TRBJ1-6	-	TRBV6-1	few	TGTGCCAGCACAGGGGCGGGTTCACCCCTCCACTTT	CASTGAGSPLHF
TRBJ1-6	TRBD1	TRBV6-5	few	TGTGCCAGCAAGGGGGACAGGTCGAGGAATTCACCCCTCCACTTT	CASKGDRSRNSPLHF
TRBJ1-5	TRBD1	TRBV7-8	-	TGTGCCAGCAGCTTCAGCCCCGACAGGGGGGATCAGCCCCAGCATTTT	CASSFSPDRGDQPQHF
TRBJ2-2	-	TRBV6-1	-	TGTGCCAGCAGTGGACGGGACTCCCCCCCCGGGGAGCTGTTTTTT	CASSGRDSPPGELFF
TRBJ2-7	-	TRBV13	-	TGTGCCAGCAGTTGGGGAGGAGCGGCTGCGGACTCCTACGAGCAGTACTTC	CASSWGGAAADSYEQYF
TRBJ2-1	TRBD1	TRBV7-9	-	TGTGCCAGCAGCTCGCTCCGACAGGGATTTGAGCAGTTCTTC	CASSSLRQGFEQFF
TRBJ2-1	-	TRBV9	-	TGTGCCAGCAGCGTATATCTGGGGGCGGGCCCAGGGGATGAGCAGTTCTTC	CASSVYLGAGPGDEQFF
TRBJ2-1	-	TRBV9	-	TGTGCCAGCAGCCCCCGGATCGGGGATGAGCAGTTCTTC	CASSPRIGDEQFF
TRBJ2-2	-	TRBV5-4	-	TGTGCCAGCAGCTTGTATGGAGGTGCGGAGCTGTTTTTT	CASSLYGGAELFF
TRBJ1-3	TRBD1	TRBV11-2	once	TGTGCCAGCAGCTTAGGGACAGGAGGAAACACCATATATTTT	CASSLGTGGNTIYF
TRBJ2-7	TRBD2	TRBV27	few	TGTGCCAGCAGTTTAAAGGCCCCGGGACTACATTTAACCTACGAGCAGTACTTC	CASSLKAPGLHLTYEQYF
TRBJ2-1	-	TRBV30	few	TGTGCCTGGGACTCGAGCTCCTACAATGAGCAGTTCTTC	CAWDSSSYNEQFF
TRBJ1-2	TRBD1	TRBV4-1	-	TGCGCCAGCAGCCAAGATCCCAGACAGGGTAGCTATGGCTACACCTTC	CASSQDPRQGSYGYTF
TRBJ2-3	-	TRBV6-5	-	TGTGCCAGCAGTCCCGGACAGAGCACAGATACGCAGTATTTT	CASSPGQSTDTQYF
TRBJ1-2	-	TRBV2	-	TGTGCCAGCAGGATCACAGTTCCCTATGGCTACACCTTC	CASRITVPYGYTF
TRBJ1-1	-	TRBV7-9	-	TGTGCCAGCAGCTTACCCCAGGTATCCAACACTGAAGCTTTCTTT	CASSLPQVSNTEAFF
TRBJ2-4	TRBD2	TRBV11-2	-	TGTGCCAGCAGCCCCAGCGGGGGGGTAGCCAAAAACATTCAGTACTTC	CASSPSGGVAKNIQYF
TRBJ1-1	-	TRBV7-3	once	TGTGCCAGCAGCTCCTTCGGGGGGTACACTGAAGCTTTCTTT	CASSSFGGYTEAFF
TRBJ1-1	-	TRBV9	-	TGTGCCAGCAGCGTCCAGTTGAACACTGAAGCTTTCTTT	CASSVQLNTEAFF
TRBJ1-2	TRBD1	TRBV15	few	TGTGCCACCAGCAGAATTGACAGGGGAGTCTCCAACTATGGCTACACCTTC	CATSRIDRGVSNYGYTF
TRBJ1-1	TRBD1	TRBV6-5	-	TGTGCCAGCAGTTACAACAGGGGGCGAGGAATCACTGAAGCTTTCTTT	CASSYNRGRGITEAFF
TRBJ2-1	-	TRBV21-1	-	TGTGCCAGCAGCAAAAGGTGGAGGGACAGGGGTTTCAATGAGCAGTTCTTC	CASSKRWRDRGFNEQFF
TRBJ2-1	-	TRBV21-1	-	TGTGCCAGCAGCAACATCCGTGACAGAAACTGTAAGGTGGCGAATGAGCAGTTCTTC	CASSNIRDRNCKVANEQFF
TRBJ2-7	TRBD1	TRBV18	-	TGTGCCAGCTCACCAAGACAGGGGGGGACCTACGAGCAGTACTTC	CASSPRQGGTYEQYF
TRBJ2-5	-	TRBV6-9	once	TGTGCCAGCAGTTATAGTTATCAGTCAGAGCAGGACCAAGAGACCCAGTACTTC	CASSYSYQSEQDQETQYF
TRBJ2-5	-	TRBV6-1	-	TGTGCCACCTCCCCCGCCGAGGGGGGGGGAGAGACCCAGTACTTC	CATSPAEGGGETQYF
TRBJ2-3	TRBD1	TRBV10-1	once	TGCGCCAGCAGTGAGGAGGCGAGACAGGGAATGGAGATGACAGATACGCAGTATTTT	CASSEEARQGMEMTDTQYF
TRBJ1-5	-	TRBV18	few	TGTGCCAGCTCACCAGGAGGGAATCAGCCCCAGCATTTT	CASSPGGNQPQHF
TRBJ1-2	TRBD1	TRBV11-1	-	TGTGCCAGCAGCCATAGGCGGCCCGGGACAGGAGAAAGTTATGGCTACACCTTC	CASSHRRPGTGESYGYTF
TRBJ2-1	-	TRBV5-6	-	TGTGCCAGCAGCTTGTGGGGGGGCCATGATCTGGTCAATGAGCAGTTCTTC	CASSLWGGHDLVNEQFF
TRBJ2-7	-	TRBV10-1	-	TGCGCCAGCAGTGATCCAGGGTCCTACGAGCAGTACTTC	CASSDPGSYEQYF
TRBJ2-5	TRBD2	TRBV2	-	TGTGCCAGCAGGGGGGTAGCGGGGACCGGGGAGACCCAGTACTTC	CASRGVAGTGETQYF
TRBJ2-7	-	TRBV6-1	-	TGTGCCACCCTCCCGAGGGGGGGGGCGACCTACGAGCAGTACTTC	CATLPRGGATYEQYF
TRBJ2-3	TRBD1	TRBV29-1	-	TGCAGCGTTGAAGACATTGGGACAGGGGGGACAGATACGCAGTATTTT	CSVEDIGTGGTDTQYF
TRBJ2-1	TRBD2	TRBV11-2	-	TGTGCCAGCAGTCCCAGCGGGGGGGCAGGCGATGAGCAGTTCTTC	CASSPSGGAGDEQFF
TRBJ2-5	-	TRBV5-1	-	TGCGCCAGCAGCTTCCAGGGGCCAGAGACCCAGTACTTC	CASSFQGPETQYF
TRBJ2-1	TRBD2	TRBV27	-	TGTGCCAGCCTCCGGGGGGGAGCGAGCTACAATGAGCAGTTCTTC	CASLRGGASYNEQFF
TRBJ1-2	TRBD1	TRBV28	-	TGTGCCAGCAGTCCGGGGACAGCTCATAACTATGGCTACACCTTC	CASSPGTAHNYGYTF
TRBJ2-5	TRBD2	TRBV27	-	TGTGCCAGCAGTTTAAGGGAGGGAGAGACCCAGTACTTC	CASSLREGETQYF
TRBJ2-3	-	TRBV15	few	TGTGCCACCGGGGGGTCTAGCACAGATACGCAGTATTTT	CATGGSSTDTQYF
TRBJ2-7	-	TRBV5-1	-	TGCGCCAGCAGCTTTCCCGGGGACGAGCAGTACTTC	CASSFPGDEQYF
TRBJ1-3	-	TRBV7-2	few	TGTGCCAGCAGCTTGGCCATAAACTCTGGAAACACCATATATTTT	CASSLAINSGNTIYF
TRBJ2-4	-	TRBV5-1	-	TGCGCCAGCAGCCCACTCAGGGGCTCAACCTTAGCCAAAAACATTCAGTACTTC	CASSPLRGSTLAKNIQYF
TRBJ1-3	-	TRBV2	-	TGTGCCACCGGGAGATCTAGAAGTGGAAACACCATATATTTT	CATGRSRSGNTIYF
TRBJ2-2	TRBD1	TRBV5-1	-	TGCGCCAGCAGCTTGCGGACAGGGGACGGGGAGCTGTTTTTT	CASSLRTGDGELFF
TRBJ1-2	-	TRBV19	-	TGTGCCAGTAGTATCCGGAGAGATAGTAACTATGGCTACACCTTC	CASSIRRDSNYGYTF
TRBJ1-2	-	TRBV5-1	-	TGCGCCAGCAGCTTGGAATTCGGGGGGAATGGCTACACCTTC	CASSLEFGGNGYTF
TRBJ2-1	TRBD2	TRBV9	-	TGTGCCAGCAGCCTCCGGACTAGCGAAGGGACTGAGCAGTTCTTC	CASSLRTSEGTEQFF
TRBJ1-2	-	TRBV19	once	TGTGCCAGTAGTATAGTACATCGAATTGACTATGGCTACACCTTC	CASSIVHRIDYGYTF
TRBJ1-1	-	TRBV11-2	-	TGTGCCAGCAGCTTAGTTCTCACTGAAGCTTTCTTT	CASSLVLTEAFF
TRBJ2-2	-	TRBV6-4	-	TGTGCCAGCAGTGACTCGCCCAGGTTATACACCGGGGAGCTGTTTTTT	CASSDSPRLYTGELFF
TRBJ1-2	-	TRBV9	-	TGTGCCAGCAGCGTAGCTCCGGGTATGCAGGGTTATGGCTACACCTTC	CASSVAPGMQGYGYTF